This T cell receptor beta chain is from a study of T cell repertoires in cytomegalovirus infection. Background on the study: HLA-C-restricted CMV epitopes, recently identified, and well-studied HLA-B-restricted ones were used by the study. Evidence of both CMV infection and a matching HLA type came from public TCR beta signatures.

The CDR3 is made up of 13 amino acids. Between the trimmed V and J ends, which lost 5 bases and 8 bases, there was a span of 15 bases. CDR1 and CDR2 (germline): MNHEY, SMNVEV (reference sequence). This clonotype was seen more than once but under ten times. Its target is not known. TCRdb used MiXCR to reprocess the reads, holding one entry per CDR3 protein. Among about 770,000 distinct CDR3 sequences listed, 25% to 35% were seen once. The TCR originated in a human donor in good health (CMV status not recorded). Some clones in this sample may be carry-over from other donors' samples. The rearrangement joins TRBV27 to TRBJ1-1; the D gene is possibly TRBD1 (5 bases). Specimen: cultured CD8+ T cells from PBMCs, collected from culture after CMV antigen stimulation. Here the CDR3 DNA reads TGTGCCAGCAGTCTCTCCCCGGGGCCGGAAGCTTTCTTT. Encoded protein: CASSLSPGPEAFF.